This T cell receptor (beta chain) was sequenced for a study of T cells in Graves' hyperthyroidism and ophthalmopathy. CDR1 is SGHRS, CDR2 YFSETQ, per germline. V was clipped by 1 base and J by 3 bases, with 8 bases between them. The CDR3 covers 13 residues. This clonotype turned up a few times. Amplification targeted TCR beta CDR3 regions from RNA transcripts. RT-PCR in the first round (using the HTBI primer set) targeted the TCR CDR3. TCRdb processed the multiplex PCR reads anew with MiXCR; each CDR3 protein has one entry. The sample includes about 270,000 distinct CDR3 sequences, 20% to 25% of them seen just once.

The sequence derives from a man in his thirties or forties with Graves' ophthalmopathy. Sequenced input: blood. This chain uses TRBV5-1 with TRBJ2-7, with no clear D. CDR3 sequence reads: CASSLSRYYEQYF. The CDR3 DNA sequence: TGCGCCAGCAGCTTGAGCAGATACTACGAGCAGTACTTC. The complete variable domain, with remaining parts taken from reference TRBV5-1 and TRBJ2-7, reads KAGVTQTPRYLIKTRGQQVTLSCSPISGHRSVSWYQQTPGQGLQFLFEYFSETQRNKGNFPGRFSGRQFSNSRSEMNVSTLELGDSALYLCASSLSRYYEQYFGPGTRLTVT.